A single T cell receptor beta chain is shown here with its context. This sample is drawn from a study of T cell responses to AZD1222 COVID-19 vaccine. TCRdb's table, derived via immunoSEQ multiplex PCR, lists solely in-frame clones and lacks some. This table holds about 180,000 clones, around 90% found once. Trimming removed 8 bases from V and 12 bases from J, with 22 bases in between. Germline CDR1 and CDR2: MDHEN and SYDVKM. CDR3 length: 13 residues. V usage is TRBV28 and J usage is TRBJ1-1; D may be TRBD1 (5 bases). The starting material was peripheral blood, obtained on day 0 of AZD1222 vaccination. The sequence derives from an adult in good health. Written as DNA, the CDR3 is TGTGCCAGCCGTTGGGGCGGGGACCGGGAGCCTTTCTTT. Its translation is CASRWGGDREPFF.